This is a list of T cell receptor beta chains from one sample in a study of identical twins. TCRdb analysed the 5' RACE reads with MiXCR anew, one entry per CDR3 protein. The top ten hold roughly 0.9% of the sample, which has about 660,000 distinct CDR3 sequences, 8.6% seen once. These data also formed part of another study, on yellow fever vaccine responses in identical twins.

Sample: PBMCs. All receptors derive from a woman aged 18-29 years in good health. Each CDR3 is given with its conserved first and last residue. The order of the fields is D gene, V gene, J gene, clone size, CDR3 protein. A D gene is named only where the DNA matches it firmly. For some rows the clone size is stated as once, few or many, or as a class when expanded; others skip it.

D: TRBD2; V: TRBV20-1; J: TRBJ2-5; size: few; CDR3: CSAEGTSGKNVQETQYF
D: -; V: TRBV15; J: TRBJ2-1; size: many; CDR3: CATSREVGALEQFF
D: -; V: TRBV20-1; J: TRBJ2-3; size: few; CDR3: CSAIARNTDTQYF
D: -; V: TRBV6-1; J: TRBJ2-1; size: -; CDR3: CASSGPQDSTFNEQFF
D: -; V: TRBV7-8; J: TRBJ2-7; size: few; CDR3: CASSLALEIYEQYF
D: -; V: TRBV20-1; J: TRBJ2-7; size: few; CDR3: CSASPTGSPYEQYF
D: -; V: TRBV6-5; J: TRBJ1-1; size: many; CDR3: CASSGSNTEAFF
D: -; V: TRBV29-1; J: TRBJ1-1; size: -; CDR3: CSVDGGGNTEAFF
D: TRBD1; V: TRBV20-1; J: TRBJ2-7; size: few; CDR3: CSPRPGQGYEQYF
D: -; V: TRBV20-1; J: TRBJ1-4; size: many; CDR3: CSATRAGREKLFF
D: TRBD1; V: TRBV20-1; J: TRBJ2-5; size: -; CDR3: CSAAKKGAGETQYF
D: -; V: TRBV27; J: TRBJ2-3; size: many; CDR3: CASGGTGGVTDTQYF
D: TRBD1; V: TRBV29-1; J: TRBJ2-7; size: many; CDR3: CSVEVPISGTDSYEQYF
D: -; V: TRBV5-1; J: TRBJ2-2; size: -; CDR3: CASSPGIADTGELFF
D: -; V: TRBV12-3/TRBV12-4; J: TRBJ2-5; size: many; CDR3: CASSFSQQETQYF
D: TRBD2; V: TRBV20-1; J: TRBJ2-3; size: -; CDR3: CSARGLGIDTQYF
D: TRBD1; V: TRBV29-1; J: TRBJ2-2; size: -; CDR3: CSALLGTGSSGELFF
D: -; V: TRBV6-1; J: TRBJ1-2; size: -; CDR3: CASRGGELYGYTF
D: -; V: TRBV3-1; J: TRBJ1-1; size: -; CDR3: CASSPAGAMNTEAFF
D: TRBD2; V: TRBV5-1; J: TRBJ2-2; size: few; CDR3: CASSPTGLAITGELFF
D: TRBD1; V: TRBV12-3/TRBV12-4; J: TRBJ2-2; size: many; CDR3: CASSPTGYNTGELFF
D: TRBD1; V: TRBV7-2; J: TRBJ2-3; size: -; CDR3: CASSLARQGPTDTQYF
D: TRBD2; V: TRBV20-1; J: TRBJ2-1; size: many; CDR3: CSARDPRGGSYNEQFF
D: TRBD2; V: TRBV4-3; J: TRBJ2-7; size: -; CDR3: CASSQYIAGSYEQYF
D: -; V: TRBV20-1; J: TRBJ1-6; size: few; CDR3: CSARPSGAQGPLHF
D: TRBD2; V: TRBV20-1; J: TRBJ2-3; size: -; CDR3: CSAISTGGPPDTQYF
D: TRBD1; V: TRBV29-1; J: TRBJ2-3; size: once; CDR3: CSVVGTGSTDTQYF